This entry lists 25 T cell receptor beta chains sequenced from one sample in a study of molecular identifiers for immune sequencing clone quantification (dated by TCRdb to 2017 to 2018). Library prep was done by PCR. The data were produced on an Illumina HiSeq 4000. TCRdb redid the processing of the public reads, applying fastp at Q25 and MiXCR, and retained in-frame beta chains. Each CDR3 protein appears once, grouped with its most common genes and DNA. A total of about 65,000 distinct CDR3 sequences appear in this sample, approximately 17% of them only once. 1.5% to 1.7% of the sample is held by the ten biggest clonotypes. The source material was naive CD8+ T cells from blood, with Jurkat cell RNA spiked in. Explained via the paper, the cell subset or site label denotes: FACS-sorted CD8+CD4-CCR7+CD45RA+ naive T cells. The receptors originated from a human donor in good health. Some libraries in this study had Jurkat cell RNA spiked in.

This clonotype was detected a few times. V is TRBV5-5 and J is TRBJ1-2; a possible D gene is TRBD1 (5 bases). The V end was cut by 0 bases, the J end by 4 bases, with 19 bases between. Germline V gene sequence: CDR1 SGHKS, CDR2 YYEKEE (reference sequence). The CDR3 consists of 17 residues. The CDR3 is CASSLEGGQGDFYGYTF. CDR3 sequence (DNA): TGTGCCAGCAGCTTGGAGGGAGGGCAGGGTGATTTCTATGGCTACACCTTC.

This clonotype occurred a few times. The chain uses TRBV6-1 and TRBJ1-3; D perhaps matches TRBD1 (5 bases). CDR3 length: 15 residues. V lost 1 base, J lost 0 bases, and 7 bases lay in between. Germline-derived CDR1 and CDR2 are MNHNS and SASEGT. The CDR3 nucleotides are TGTGCCAGCAGTGAAGACAGGAACTCTGGAAACACCATATATTTT. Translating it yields CASSEDRNSGNTIYF.

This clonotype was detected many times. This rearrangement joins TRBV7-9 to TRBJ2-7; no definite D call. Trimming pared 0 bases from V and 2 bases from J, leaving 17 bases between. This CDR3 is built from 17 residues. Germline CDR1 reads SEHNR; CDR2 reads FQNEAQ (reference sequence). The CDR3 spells CASSLAPLTPGTYEQYF. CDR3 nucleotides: TGTGCCAGCAGCTTAGCGCCCCTCACACCCGGCACCTACGAGCAGTACTTC.

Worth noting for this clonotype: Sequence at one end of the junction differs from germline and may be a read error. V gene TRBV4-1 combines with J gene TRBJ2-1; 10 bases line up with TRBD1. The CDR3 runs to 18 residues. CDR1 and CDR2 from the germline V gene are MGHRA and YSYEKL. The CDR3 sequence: CAGSLRTGGQGSYNEQFF. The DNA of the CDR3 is TGCGCCGGCAGCCTTCGGACAGGGGGTCAAGGCTCCTACAATGAGCAGTTCTTC.

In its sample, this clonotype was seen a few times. The CDR3 DNA is TGCAGTGCCGAGGAGGGACAGCAAGGACCCTATGGCTACACCTTC. It codes for CSAEEGQQGPYGYTF. V is TRBV20-1 and J is TRBJ1-2, with TRBD1 identical over 7 bases. After removal of 6 bases from V and 4 bases from J, the junction contained 14 bases not matched to a gene. This CDR3 contains 15 residues. Germline CDR1 and CDR2: DFQATT and SNEGSKA (reference sequence).

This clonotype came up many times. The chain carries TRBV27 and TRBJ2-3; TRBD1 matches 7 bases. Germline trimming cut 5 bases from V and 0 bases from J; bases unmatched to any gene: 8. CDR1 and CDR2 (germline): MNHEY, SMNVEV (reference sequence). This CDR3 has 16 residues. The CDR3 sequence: CASSPRTGTSTDTQYF. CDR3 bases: TGTGCCAGCAGTCCTCGGACAGGAACTAGCACAGATACGCAGTATTTT.

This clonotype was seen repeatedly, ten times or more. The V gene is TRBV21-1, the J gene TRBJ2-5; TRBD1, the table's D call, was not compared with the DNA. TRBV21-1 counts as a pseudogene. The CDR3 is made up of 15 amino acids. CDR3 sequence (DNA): TGTGCCAGCAGCAACGGGACAGGGATACAAGAGACCCAGTACTTC. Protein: CASSNGTGIQETQYF.

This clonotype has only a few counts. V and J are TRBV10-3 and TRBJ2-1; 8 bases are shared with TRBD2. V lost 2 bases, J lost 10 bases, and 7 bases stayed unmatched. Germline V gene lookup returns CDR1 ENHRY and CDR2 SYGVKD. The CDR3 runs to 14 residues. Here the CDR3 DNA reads TGTGCCATCAGTGAGGATGAGCGGGAGTGGGAGCAGTTCTTC. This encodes CAISEDEREWEQFF.

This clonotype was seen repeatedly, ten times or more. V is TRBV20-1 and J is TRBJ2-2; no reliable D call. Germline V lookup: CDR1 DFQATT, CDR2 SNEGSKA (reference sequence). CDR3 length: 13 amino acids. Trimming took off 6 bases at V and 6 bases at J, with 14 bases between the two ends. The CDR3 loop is CSAPGPDAGELFF. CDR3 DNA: TGCAGTGCGCCGGGTCCTGACGCCGGGGAGCTGTTTTTT.

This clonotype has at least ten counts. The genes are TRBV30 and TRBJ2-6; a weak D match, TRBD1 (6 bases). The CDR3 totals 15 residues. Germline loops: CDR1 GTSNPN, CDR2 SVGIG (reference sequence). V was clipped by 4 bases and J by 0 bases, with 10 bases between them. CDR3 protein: CAWTGVSSGANVLTF. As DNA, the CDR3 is TGTGCCTGGACAGGGGTTAGCTCTGGGGCCAACGTCCTGACTTTC.

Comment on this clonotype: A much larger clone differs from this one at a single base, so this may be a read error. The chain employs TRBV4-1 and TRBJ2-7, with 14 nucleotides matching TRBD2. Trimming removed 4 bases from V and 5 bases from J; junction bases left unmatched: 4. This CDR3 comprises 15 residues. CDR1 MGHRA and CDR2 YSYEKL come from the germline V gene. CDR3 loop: CASSRTSGRTDEQYF. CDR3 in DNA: TGCGCCAGCAGCCGGACTAGCGGGAGGACGGACGAGCAGTACTTC.

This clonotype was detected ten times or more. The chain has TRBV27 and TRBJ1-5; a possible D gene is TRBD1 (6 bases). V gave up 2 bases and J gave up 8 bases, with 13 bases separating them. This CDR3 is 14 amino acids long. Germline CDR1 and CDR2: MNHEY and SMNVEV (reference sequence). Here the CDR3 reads CASSLRGSEEPQHF. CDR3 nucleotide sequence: TGTGCCAGCAGTTTAAGGGGGTCGGAGGAGCCCCAGCATTTT.

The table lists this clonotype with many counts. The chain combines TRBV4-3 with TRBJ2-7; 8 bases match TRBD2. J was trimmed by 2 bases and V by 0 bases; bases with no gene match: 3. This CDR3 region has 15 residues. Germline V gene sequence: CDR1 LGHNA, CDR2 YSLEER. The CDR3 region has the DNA TGCGCCAGCAGCCAAGAGGCTAGCGGGCCCTACGAGCAGTACTTC. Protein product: CASSQEASGPYEQYF.

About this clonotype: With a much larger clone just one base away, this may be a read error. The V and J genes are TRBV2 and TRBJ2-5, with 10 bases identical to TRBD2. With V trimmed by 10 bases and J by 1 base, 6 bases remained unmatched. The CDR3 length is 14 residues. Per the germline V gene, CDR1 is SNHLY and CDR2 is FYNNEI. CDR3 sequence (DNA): TGTGCCAACGGACTAGCGGTCGGCCAAGAGACCCAGTACTTC. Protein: CANGLAVGQETQYF.

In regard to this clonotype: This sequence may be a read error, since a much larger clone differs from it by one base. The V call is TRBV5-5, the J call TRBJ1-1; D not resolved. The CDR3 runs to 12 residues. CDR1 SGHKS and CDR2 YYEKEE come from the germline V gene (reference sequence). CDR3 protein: CASDTLNIEAFF. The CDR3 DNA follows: TGTGCCAGCGACACTCTGAACATTGAAGCTTTCTTT.

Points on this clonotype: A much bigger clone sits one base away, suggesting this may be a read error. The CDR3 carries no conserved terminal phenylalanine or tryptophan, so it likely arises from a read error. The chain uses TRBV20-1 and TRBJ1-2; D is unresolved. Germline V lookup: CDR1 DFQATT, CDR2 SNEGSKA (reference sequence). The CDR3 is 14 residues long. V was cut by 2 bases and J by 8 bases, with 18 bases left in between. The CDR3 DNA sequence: TGCAGTGCTAGAAGTCCCCAGGAGGTTCAGGGCTACACCTCC. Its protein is CSARSPQEVQGYTS.

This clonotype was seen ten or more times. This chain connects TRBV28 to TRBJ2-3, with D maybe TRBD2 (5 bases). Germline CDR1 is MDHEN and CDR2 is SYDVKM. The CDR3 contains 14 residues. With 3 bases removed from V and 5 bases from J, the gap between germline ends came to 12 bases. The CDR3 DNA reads TGTGCCAGCAGTTTTCTCCCTGGGAGAGATACGCAGTATTTT. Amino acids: CASSFLPGRDTQYF.

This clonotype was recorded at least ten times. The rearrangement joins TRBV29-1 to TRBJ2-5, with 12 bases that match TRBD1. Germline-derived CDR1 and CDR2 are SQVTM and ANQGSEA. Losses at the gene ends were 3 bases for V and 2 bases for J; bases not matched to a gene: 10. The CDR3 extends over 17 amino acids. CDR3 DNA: TGCAGCGTTGATGGGACAGGGGGCGGTAATGGACAAGAGACCCAGTACTTC. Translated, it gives CSVDGTGGGNGQETQYF.

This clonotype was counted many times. CDR3: CASSQDRAQIYEQYF. In DNA form, the CDR3 reads TGCGCCAGCAGCCAAGATAGGGCACAGATCTACGAGCAGTACTTC. This chain links TRBV4-1 with TRBJ2-7; D is unclear. V was shortened by 0 bases and J by 3 bases, with 12 bases between the two germline ends. The CDR3 is made up of 15 amino acids. Germline CDR1 and CDR2: MGHRA and YSYEKL.

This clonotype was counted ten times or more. CDR3 nucleotide sequence: TGTGCCAGCAGCTTGGGGACAAGCGTTAGCAATCAGCCCCAGCATTTT. Translating gives CASSLGTSVSNQPQHF. The chain joins TRBV5-6 to TRBJ1-5; a weak D match, TRBD1 (5 bases). The V end lost 0 bases, the J end lost 0 bases, and 10 bases lay between the germline ends. The CDR3 sequence is 16 residues long. Germline V gene data show CDR1 as SGHDT and CDR2 as YYEEEE.

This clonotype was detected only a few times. In DNA form, the CDR3 reads TGTGCCAGCAGACCTACAACTCGACTAGCCAATGAGCAGTTCTTC. As protein: CASRPTTRLANEQFF. The genes are TRBV6-2 or TRBV6-3 and TRBJ2-1, with 7 positions matching TRBD2. This CDR3 contains 15 residues. V was clipped by 6 bases and J by 6 bases; unmatched bases: 11. Germline V lookup: CDR1 MNHEY, CDR2 SVGEGT.

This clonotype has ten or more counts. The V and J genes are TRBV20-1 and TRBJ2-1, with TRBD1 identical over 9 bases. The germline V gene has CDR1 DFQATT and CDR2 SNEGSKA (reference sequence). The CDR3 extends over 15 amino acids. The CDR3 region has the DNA TGCAGCCTCCCGGGGACAGGGATCTCCTACAATGAGCAGTTCTTC. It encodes CSLPGTGISYNEQFF.

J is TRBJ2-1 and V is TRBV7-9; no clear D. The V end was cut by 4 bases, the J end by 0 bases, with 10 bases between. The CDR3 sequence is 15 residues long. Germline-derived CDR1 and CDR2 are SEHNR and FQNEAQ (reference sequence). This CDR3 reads CASSSPQSSYNEQFF. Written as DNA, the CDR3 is TGTGCCAGCAGCTCCCCACAGAGCTCCTACAATGAGCAGTTCTTC.

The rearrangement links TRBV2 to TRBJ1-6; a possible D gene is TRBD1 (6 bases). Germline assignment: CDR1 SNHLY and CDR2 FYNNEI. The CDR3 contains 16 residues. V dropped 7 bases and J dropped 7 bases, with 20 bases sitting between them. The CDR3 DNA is TGTGCCAGCAACTGGGGGCCCAACGTCGGAAATTCACCCCTCCACTTT. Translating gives CASNWGPNVGNSPLHF.

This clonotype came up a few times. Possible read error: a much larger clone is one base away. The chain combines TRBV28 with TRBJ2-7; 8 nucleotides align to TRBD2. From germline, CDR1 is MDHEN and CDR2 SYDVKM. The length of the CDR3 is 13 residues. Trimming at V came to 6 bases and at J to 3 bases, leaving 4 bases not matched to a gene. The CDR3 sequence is CASRLGLVYEQYF. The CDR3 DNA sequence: TGTGCCAGCAGGTTGGGACTAGTCTACGAGCAGTACTTC.